The clone carrying this T cell receptor beta chain was observed a few times. Its antigen is not identified. This record belongs to a study of T cell responses to AZD1222 COVID-19 vaccine. The study's findings and limits: Regions 160-218 and 743-854 dominated among vaccine-associated CD4 TCRs spanning spike. Just a handful of AZD1222 recipients tested seropositive at baseline. Repertoire sampling occurred only after the peak T cell response.

The germline V gene has CDR1 LGHNA and CDR2 YSLEER. Trimming cost V 5 bases and J 1 base, with 12 bases left between them. This CDR3 comprises 16 residues. Method: immunoSEQ multiplex PCR; TCRdb's copy keeps in-frame clones and lacks some. The sample comprises 170,000 or so clones, approximately 90% of which are singletons, and less than 3% rests with the top ten. V is TRBV4-3 and J is TRBJ1-6; tentative D call: TRBD1 (6 bases). The TCR comes from an adult in good health. Specimen: peripheral blood, collected on day 0 of AZD1222 vaccination. The CDR3 here is CASSETGSSYNSPLHF. CDR3 nucleotides: TGCGCCAGCAGCGAAACAGGGAGTTCCTATAATTCACCCCTCCACTTT.